This TCR beta chain was sequenced in a study of blood T cells in healthy people across ages. Then a second PCR, running roughly 6 to 12 cycles, was carried out with a sample-barcoded 5' primer and a J-beta primer mix. TCRdb reprocessed the 5' RACE reads with MiXCR, giving one entry per CDR3 protein. The sample has about 1.1 million distinct CDR3 sequences, around two fifths seen once; the top ten hold around 13%. On this clonotype itself: The junction and the germline gene differ at one end; a read error may be behind it.

Drawing of peripheral blood yielded about 10 milliliters from each donor. PBMCs numbering at least 6 million were isolated per sample. The V gene's germline CDR1 is LGHDT and CDR2 YNNKEL (reference sequence). This CDR3 has 16 residues. Sequenced: blood. This receptor was obtained from a man aged 18 to 29 in good health. The chain has TRBV3-1 and TRBJ1-3; D uncertain. The CDR3 DNA follows: TGTGCCAGCAGCCAAGATGACCGACGCTCTGGAAATACCATATATTTT. It translates to CASSQDDRRSGNTIYF.